This TCR beta chain was captured in a study of response to subunit inactivated influenza vaccine. CDR1 and CDR2 (germline): SNHLY, FYNNEI. CDR3 length: 11 residues. V shed 8 bases and J 8 bases; nucleotides not matched to a gene: 5. This clonotype has more than one count but fewer than ten. The antigen is unknown. Whole-study findings and limits: The authors proposed limited new T cell recruitment per seasonal influenza vaccination.

TCRdb independently ran MiXCR on the RT-PCR reads; one entry per CDR3 protein. The table records roughly 290,000 distinct CDR3 sequences, just over 20% of them present only once. This receptor was obtained from a man aged 50 to 69 who received an inactivated influenza vaccine. The genes are TRBV2 and TRBJ1-1; TRBD1 agrees at 7 bases. Specimen: PBMCs from blood, collected approximately 20 months after vaccination. CDR3 DNA: TGTGCCAGCCTCCCGACAGGGGAAGCTTTCTTT. Amino acid sequence: CASLPTGEAFF.